This TCR beta chain is from a study of T cells after posttransplantation cyclophosphamide. V was shortened by 7 bases and J by 1 base, with 20 bases between the two germline ends. In germline, CDR1 is LNHDA, CDR2 SQIVND (reference sequence). The CDR3 is 17 residues long. TCRdb keeps only in-frame clones here, not all; method: immunoSEQ multiplex PCR. Seen here are about 32,000 clones, approximately 90% observed once, and the top ten hold 15%. Sequenced: PBMCs. This receptor was identified in a woman aged 40 to 50 with a blood cancer, CMV-positive, and with a related stem cell donor. This chain joins TRBV19 and TRBJ1-5, with D maybe TRBD1 (6 bases). The chain's CDR3 is CASMPAVQGGSNQPQHF. The CDR3 DNA reads as TGTGCCAGTATGCCCGCTGTACAGGGAGGGAGCAATCAGCCCCAGCATTTT.